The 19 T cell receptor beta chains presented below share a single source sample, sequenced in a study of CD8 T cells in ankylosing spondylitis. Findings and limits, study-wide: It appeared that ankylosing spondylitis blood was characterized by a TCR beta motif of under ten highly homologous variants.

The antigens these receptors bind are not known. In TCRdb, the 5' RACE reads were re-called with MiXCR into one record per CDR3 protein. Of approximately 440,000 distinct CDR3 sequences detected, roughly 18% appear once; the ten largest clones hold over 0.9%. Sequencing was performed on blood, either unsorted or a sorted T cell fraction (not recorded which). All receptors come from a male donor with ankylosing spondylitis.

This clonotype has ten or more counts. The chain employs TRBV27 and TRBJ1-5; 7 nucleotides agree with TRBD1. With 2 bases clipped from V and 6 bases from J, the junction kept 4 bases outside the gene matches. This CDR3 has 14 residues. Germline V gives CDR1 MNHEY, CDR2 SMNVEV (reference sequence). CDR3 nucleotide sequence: TGTGCCAGCAGTTTAAGGACAGGAGCTCAGCCCCAGCATTTT. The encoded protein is CASSLRTGAQPQHF.

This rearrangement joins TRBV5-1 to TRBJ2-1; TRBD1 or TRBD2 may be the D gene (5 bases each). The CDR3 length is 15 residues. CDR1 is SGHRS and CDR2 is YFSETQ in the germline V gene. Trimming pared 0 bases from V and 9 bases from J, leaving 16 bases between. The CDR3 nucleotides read TGCGCCAGCAGCTTGGGGGACGCCAGGGTCGGTGAGCAGTTCTTC. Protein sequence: CASSLGDARVGEQFF.

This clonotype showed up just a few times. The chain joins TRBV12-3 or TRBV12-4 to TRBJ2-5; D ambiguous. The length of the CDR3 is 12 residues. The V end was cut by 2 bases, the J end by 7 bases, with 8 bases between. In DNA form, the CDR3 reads TGTGCCAGCAGTTTACAGGTCCGGACCCAGTACTTC. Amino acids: CASSLQVRTQYF.

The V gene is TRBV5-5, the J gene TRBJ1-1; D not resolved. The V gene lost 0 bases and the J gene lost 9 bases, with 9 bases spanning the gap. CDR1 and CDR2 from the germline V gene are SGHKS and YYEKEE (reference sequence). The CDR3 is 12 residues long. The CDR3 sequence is CASSLDRQQAFF. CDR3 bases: TGTGCCAGCAGCTTGGATCGACAACAAGCTTTCTTT.

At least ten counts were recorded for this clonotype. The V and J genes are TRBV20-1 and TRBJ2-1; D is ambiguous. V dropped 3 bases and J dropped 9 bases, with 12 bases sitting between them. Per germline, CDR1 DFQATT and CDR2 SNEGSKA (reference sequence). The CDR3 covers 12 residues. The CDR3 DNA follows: TGCAGTGCTAGTGTAGGAAAACGTGAGCAGTTCTTC. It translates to CSASVGKREQFF.

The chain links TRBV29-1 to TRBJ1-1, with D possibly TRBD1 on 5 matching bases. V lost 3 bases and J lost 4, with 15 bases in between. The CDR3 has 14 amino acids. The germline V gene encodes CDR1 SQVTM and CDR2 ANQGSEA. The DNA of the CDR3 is TGCAGCGTTGATTGGGGCGGGTTCGGCACTGAAGCTTTCTTT. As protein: CSVDWGGFGTEAFF.

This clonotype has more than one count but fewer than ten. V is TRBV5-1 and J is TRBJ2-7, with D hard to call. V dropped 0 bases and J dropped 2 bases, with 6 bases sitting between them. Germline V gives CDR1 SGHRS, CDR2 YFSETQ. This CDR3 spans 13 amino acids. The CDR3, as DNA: TGCGCCAGCAGCTTGGCCGAAACCTACGAGCAGTACTTC. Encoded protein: CASSLAETYEQYF.

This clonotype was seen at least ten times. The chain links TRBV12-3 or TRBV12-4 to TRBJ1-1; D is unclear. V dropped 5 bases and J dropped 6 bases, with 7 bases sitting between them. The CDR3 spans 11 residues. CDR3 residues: CASSERAEAFF. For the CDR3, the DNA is TGTGCCAGCAGTGAACGTGCTGAAGCTTTCTTT.

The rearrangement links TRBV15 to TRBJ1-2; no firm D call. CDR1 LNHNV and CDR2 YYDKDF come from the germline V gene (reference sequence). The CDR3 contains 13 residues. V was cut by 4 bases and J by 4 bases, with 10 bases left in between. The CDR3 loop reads CATSKQMLYGYTF. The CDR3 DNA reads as TGTGCCACCAGCAAACAAATGCTCTATGGCTACACCTTC. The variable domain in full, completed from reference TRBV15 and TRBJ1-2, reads DAMVIQNPRYQVTQFGKPVTLSCSQTLNHNVMYWYQQKSSQAPKLLFHYYDKDFNNEADTPDNFQSRRPNTSFCFLDIRSPGLGDTAMYLCATSKQMLYGYTFGSGTRLTVV.

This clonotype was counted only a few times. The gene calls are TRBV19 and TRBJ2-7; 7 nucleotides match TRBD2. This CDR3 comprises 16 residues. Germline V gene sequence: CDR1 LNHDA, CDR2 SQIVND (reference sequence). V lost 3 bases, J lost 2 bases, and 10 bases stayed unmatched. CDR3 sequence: CASSILVSGLTYEQYF. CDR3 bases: TGTGCCAGTAGTATCCTGGTTAGCGGGTTAACCTACGAGCAGTACTTC.

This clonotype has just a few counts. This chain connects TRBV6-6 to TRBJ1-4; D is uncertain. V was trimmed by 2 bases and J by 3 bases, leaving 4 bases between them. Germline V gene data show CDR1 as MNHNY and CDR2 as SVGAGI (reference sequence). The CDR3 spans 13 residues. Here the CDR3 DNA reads TGTGCCAGCAGTTACCAGGCTAATGAAAAACTGTTTTTT. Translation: CASSYQANEKLFF.

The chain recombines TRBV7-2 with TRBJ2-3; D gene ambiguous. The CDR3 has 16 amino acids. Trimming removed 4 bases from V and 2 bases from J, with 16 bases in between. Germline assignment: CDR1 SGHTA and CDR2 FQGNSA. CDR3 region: CASSSRRRTYTDTQYF. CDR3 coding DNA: TGTGCCAGCAGCTCCCGCCGGCGCACCTACACAGATACGCAGTATTTT.

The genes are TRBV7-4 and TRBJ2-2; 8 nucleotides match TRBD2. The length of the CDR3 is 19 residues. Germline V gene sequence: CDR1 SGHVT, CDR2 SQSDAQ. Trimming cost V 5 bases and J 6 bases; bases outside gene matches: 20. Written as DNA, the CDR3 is TGTGCCAGCAGCGTAGTACCGCCTGGACTAGCATTAAATCCCGGGGAGCTGTTTTTT. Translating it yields CASSVVPPGLALNPGELFF.

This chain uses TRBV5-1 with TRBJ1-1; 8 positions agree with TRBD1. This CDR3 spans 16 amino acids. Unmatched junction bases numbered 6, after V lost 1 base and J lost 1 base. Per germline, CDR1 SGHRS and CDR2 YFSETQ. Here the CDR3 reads CASSLRGQGRNTEAFF. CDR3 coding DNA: TGCGCCAGCAGCTTGAGAGGACAGGGACGGAACACTGAAGCTTTCTTT.

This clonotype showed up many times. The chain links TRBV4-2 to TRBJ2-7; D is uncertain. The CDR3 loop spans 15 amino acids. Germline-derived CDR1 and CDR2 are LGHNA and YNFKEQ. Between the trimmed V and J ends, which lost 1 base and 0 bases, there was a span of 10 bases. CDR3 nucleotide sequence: TGTGCCAGCAGCCAAGTGGTTTCAGACTCCTACGAGCAGTACTTC. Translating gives CASSQVVSDSYEQYF.

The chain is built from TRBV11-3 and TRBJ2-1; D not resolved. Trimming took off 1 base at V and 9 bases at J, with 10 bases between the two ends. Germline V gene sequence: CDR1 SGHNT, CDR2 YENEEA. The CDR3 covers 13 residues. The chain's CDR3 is CASSLVPNIEQFF. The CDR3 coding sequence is TGTGCCAGCAGCTTAGTCCCCAACATTGAGCAGTTCTTC.

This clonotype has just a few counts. The CDR3, as DNA: TGCGCCAGCAGCGTAGCGGACTATGCCTACGAGCAGTACTTC. This gives the protein CASSVADYAYEQYF. V is TRBV5-1 and J is TRBJ2-7, with D maybe TRBD2 (6 bases). The CDR3 covers 14 residues. The V end lost 4 bases, the J end lost 2 bases, and 13 bases lay between the germline ends. The germline V gene encodes CDR1 SGHRS and CDR2 YFSETQ.

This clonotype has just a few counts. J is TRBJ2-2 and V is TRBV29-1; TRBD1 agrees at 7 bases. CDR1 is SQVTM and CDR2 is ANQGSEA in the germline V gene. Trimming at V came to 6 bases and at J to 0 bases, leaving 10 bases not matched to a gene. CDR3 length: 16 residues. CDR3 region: CSVFRAGQANTGELFF. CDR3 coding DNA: TGCAGCGTCTTTAGGGCCGGACAGGCGAACACCGGGGAGCTGTTTTTT.

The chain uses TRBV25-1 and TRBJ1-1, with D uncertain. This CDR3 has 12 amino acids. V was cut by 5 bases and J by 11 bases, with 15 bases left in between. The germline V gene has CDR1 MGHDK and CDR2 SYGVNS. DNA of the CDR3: TGTGCCAGCAGTTCCCCGGTGGGAGGCGCTTTCTTT. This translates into CASSSPVGGAFF.